The entry below describes one T cell receptor (beta chain). This entry comes from a study of Ad26.COV2.S vaccination and SARS-CoV-2 variants. Looking at the study overall: Donor allocation was to the COV1001 Ad26.COV2.S trial arm. Ad26.COV2.S given intramuscularly, once or twice 56 days apart.

Produced via immunoSEQ multiplex PCR; TCRdb's table is partial and in-frame only. Of around 300,000 clones listed, around 90% are singletons. Treatment in this sample: some 19 received Ad26.COV2.S at low or high dose, single or two shots; about 5 received placebo; per-sample allocation not given. Samples analyzed were those drawn on day 63 after the first vaccine or placebo injection. An Ad26 vector carrying the Wuhan-strain SARS-CoV-2 spike served as the vaccine. The source material was peripheral blood, sampled in a trial of Ad26.COV2.S vaccine versus placebo. The clonotype comes from a person aged 18-65 years who received the Ad26.COV2.S COVID-19 vaccine or a placebo.

The CDR3 region has the DNA TGTGCCAGCAGCTTACAGGGCGTTCTCTATGGCTACACCTTC. Encoded protein: CASSLQGVLYGYTF. The chain has TRBV7-2 and TRBJ1-2, with D tentatively TRBD1 (5 bases). V was shortened by 2 bases and J by 4 bases, with 11 bases between the two germline ends. The CDR3 loop spans 14 amino acids. Germline CDR1 reads SGHTA; CDR2 reads FQGNSA.